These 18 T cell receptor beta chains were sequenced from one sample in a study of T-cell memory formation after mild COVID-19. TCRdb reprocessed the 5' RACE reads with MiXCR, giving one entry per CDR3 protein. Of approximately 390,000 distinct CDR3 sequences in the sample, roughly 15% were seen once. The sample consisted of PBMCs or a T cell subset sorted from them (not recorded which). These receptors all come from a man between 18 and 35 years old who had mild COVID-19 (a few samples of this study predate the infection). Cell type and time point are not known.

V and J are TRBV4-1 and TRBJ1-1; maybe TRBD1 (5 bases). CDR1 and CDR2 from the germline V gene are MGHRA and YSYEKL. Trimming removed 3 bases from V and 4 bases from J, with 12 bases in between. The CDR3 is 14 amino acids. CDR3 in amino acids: CASSQSGGVTEAFF. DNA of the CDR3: TGCGCCAGCAGCCAGTCCGGGGGGGTCACTGAAGCTTTCTTT.

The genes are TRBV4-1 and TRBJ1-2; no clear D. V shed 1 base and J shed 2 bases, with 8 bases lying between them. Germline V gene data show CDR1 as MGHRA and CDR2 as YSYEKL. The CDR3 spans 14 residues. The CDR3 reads CASSQVSENYGYTF. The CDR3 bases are TGCGCCAGCAGCCAAGTCAGCGAGAACTATGGCTACACCTTC.

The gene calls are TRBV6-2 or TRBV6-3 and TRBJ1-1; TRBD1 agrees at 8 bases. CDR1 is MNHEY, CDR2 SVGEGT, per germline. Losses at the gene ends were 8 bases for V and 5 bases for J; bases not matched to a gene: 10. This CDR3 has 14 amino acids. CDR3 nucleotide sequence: TGTGCCAGCTCAATCGGGACAGGTTGGACTGAAGCTTTCTTT. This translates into CASSIGTGWTEAFF.

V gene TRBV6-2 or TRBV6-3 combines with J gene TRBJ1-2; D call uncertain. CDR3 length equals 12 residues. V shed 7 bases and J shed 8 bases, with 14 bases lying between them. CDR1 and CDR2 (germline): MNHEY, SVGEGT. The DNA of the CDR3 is TGTGCCAGCACCTACAACCGCGGGGGCTACACCTTC. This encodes CASTYNRGGYTF.

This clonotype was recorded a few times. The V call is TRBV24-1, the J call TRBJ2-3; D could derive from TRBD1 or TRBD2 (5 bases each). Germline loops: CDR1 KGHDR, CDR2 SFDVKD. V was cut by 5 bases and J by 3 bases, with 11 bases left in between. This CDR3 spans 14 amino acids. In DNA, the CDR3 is TGTGCCACCAGTGGGGGGTTCCTAACAGATACGCAGTATTTT. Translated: CATSGGFLTDTQYF.

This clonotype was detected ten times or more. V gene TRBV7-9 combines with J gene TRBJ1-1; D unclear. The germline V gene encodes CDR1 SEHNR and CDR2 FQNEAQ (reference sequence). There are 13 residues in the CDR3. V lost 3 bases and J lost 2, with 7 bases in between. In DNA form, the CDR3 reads TGTGCCAGCAGCTTTGGTACAAACACTGAAGCTTTCTTT. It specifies CASSFGTNTEAFF.

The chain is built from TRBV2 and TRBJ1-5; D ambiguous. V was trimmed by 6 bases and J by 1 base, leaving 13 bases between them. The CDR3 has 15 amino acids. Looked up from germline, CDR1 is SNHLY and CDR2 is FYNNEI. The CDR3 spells CASRVGLASNQPQHF. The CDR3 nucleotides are TGTGCCAGCAGAGTCGGCCTCGCAAGCAATCAGCCCCAGCATTTT. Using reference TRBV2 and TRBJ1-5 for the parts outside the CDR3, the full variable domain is EPEVTQTPSHQVTQMGQEVILRCVPISNHLYFYWYRQILGQKVEFLVSFYNNEISEKSEIFDDQFSVERPDGSNFTLKIRSTKLEDSAMYFCASRVGLASNQPQHFGDGTRLSIL.

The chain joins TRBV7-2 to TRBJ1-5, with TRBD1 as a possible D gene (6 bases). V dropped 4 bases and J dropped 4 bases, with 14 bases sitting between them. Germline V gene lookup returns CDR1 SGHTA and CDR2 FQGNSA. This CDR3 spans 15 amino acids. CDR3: CASSSGTRENQPQHF. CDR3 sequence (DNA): TGTGCCAGCAGCTCCGGGACAAGGGAGAATCAGCCCCAGCATTTT. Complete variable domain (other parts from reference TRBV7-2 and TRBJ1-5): GAGVSQSPSNKVTEKGKDVELRCDPISGHTALYWYRQSLGQGLEFLIYFQGNSAPDKSGLPSDRFSAERTGGSVSTLTIQRTQQEDSAVYLCASSSGTRENQPQHFGDGTRLSIL.

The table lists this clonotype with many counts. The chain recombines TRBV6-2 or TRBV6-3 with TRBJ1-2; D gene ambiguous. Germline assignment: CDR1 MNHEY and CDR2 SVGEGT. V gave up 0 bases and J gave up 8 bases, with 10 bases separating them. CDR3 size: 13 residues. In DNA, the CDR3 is TGTGCCAGCAGTTACTCCGAGGAATCGGGCTACACCTTC. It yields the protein CASSYSEESGYTF.

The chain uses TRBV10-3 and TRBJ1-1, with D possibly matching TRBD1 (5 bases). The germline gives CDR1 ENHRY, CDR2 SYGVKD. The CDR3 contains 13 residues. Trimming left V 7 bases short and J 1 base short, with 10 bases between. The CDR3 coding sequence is TGTGCCATCACCCTAGGGGAGAACACTGAAGCTTTCTTT. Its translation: CAITLGENTEAFF.

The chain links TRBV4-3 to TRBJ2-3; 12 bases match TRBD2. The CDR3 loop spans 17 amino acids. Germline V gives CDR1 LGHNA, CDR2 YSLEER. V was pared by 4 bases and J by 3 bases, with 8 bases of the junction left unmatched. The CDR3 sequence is CASSRSTSGGGTDTQYF. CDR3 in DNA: TGCGCCAGCAGCCGATCGACTAGCGGGGGTGGTACAGATACGCAGTATTTT.

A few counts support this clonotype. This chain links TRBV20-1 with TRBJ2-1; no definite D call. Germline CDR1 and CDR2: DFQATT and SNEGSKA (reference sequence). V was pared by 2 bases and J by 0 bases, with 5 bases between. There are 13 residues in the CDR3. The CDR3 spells CSARPVSYNEQFF. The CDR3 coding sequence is TGCAGTGCTAGACCCGTCTCCTACAATGAGCAGTTCTTC.

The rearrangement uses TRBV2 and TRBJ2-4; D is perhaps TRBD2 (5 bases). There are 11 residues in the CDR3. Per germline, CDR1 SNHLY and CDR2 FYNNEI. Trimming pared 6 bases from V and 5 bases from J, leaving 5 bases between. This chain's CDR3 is CASSGENIQYF. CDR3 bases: TGTGCCAGCAGCGGGGAAAACATTCAGTACTTC.

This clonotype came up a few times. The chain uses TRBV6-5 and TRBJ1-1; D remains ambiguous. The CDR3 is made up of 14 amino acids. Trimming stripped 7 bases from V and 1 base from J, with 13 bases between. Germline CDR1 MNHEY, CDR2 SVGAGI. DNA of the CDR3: TGTGCCAGCACCCTGTTGGGGTCGAACACTGAAGCTTTCTTT. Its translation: CASTLLGSNTEAFF.

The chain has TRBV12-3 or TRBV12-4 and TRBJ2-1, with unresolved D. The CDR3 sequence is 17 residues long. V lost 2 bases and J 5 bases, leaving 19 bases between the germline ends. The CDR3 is CASSLRRTLRPDNEQFF. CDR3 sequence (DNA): TGTGCCAGCAGTTTACGTAGGACCCTGAGGCCCGACAATGAGCAGTTCTTC.

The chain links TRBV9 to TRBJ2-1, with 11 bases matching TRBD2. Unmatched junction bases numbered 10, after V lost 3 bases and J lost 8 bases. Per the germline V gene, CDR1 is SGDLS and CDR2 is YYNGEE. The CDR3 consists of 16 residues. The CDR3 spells CASSAIAGGLIDEQFF. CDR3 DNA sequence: TGTGCCAGCAGCGCCATAGCGGGGGGGCTTATCGATGAGCAGTTCTTC.

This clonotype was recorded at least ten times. The CDR3 sequence is CASSPGLGGSNEQFF. CDR3 coding DNA: TGTGCCAGCAGCCCGGGACTAGGGGGATCCAATGAGCAGTTCTTC. The chain carries TRBV4-2 and TRBJ2-1; TRBD2 aligns across 8 bases. This CDR3 is built from 15 residues. The V and J ends lost 4 bases and 6 bases, in that order; junction bases with no gene match: 8. In germline, CDR1 is LGHNA, CDR2 YNFKEQ.

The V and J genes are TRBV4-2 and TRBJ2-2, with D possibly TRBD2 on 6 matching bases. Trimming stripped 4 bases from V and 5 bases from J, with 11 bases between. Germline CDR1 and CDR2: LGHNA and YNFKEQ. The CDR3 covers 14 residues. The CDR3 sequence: CASSPGEQTGELFF. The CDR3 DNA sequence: TGTGCCAGCAGCCCGGGGGAACAAACCGGGGAGCTGTTTTTT.